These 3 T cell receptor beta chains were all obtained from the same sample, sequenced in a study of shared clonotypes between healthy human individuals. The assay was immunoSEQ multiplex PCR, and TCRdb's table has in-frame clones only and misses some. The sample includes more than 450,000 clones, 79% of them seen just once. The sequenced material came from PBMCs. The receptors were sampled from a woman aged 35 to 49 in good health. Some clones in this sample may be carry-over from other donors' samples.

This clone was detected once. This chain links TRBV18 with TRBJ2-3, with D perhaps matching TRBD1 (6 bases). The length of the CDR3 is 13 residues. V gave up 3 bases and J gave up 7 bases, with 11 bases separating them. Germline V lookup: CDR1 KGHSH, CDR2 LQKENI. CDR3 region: CASSPTQGYTQYF. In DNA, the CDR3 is TGTGCCAGCTCACCCACACAGGGATATACGCAGTATTTT. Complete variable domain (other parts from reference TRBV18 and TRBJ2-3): NAGVMQNPRHLVRRRGQEARLRCSPMKGHSHVYWYRQLPEEGLKFMVYLQKENIIDESGMPKERFSAEFPKEGPSILRIQQVVRGDSAAYFCASSPTQGYTQYFGPGTRLTVL.

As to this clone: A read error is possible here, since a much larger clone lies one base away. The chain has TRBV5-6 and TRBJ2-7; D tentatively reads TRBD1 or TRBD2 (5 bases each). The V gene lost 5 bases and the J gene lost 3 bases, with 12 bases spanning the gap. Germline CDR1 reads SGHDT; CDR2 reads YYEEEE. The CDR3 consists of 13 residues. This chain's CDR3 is CASSYGALYEQYF. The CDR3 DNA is TGTGCCAGCAGTTACGGGGCACTCTACGAGCAGTACTTC.

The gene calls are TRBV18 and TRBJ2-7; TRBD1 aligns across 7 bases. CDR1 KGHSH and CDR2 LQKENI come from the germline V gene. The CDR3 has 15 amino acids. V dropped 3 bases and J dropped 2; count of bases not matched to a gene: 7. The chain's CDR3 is CASSPLGTDTYEQYF. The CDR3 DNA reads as TGTGCCAGCTCACCTTTAGGGACAGACACCTACGAGCAGTACTTC. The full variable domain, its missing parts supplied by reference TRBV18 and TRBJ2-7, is NAGVMQNPRHLVRRRGQEARLRCSPMKGHSHVYWYRQLPEEGLKFMVYLQKENIIDESGMPKERFSAEFPKEGPSILRIQQVVRGDSAAYFCASSPLGTDTYEQYFGPGTRLTVT.